A selection of T cell receptor beta chains follows, all from one sample in a study of graft-versus-host responses after intestinal transplantation. TCRdb's copy holds only in-frame clones and misses some; the assay was immunoSEQ multiplex PCR. The data contain about 8,100 clones, approximately 64% of them seen just once; the ten biggest clones take up 9.3%. The sample in question was ileum tissue, obtained about 450 days after transplant. The receptor source for this set is a human patient who received an intestinal transplant, so some T cells may come from the graft donor. Both conserved end residues are part of each CDR3. A D gene is named only where the DNA matches it firmly. Not every row has a clone size; where given, it reads once, few, many or a size class.

d_gene	v_gene	j_gene	abundance	CDR3aa	CDR3nt
TRBD1	TRBV2	TRBJ1-6	medium-sized	CASSGPTGGNSPLHF	TGTGCCAGCAGCGGTCCCACAGGGGGTAATTCACCCCTCCACTTT
-	TRBV18	TRBJ2-5	-	CASSPGEQETQYF	TGTGCCAGCTCACCCGGGGAACAAGAGACCCAGTACTTC
-	TRBV30	TRBJ2-4	-	CAWSVQGLNIQYF	TGTGCCTGGAGTGTACAAGGACTTAACATTCAGTACTTC
TRBD1	TRBV7-8	TRBJ2-6	once	CASSPGGTGDSGANVLTF	TGTGCCAGCAGCCCAGGGGGGACAGGGGACTCTGGGGCCAACGTCCTGACTTTC
TRBD1	TRBV4-3	TRBJ1-2	-	CASSQDVGDRATLYGYTF	TGCGCCAGCAGCCAAGACGTCGGGGACAGGGCGACTCTCTATGGCTACACCTTC
-	TRBV19	TRBJ1-6	-	CASQDWNNSPLHF	TGTGCCAGCCAGGACTGGAATAATTCACCCCTCCACTTT
-	TRBV7-5	TRBJ1-1	-	CASSSNSRWTEAFF	TGTGCCAGCAGTTCTAATTCCCGGTGGACTGAAGCTTTCTTT
-	TRBV30	TRBJ1-1	few	CAWSVWGSNTEAFF	TGTGCCTGGAGTGTCTGGGGGTCGAACACTGAAGCTTTCTTT
-	TRBV23-1	TRBJ2-1	-	CASSHSLRDPSYNEQFF	TGCGCCAGCAGTCACTCCCTCAGGGACCCATCCTACAATGAGCAGTTCTTC
-	TRBV7-6	TRBJ2-3	-	CASRLRRGLTDTQYF	TGTGCCAGCAGGCTTAGGAGGGGGCTCACGGATACGCAGTATTTT
TRBD1	TRBV4-3	TRBJ1-4	-	CASSRTGQLSNEKLFF	TGCGCCAGCAGCCGGACAGGGCAGCTCAGTAATGAAAAACTGTTTTTT
-	TRBV5-1	TRBJ2-2	-	CASSFLSANTGELFF	TGCGCCAGCAGCTTCCTGTCCGCGAACACCGGGGAGCTGTTTTTT
-	TRBV4-1	TRBJ2-5	-	CASSQETMGETQYF	TGCGCCAGCAGCCAAGAAACGATGGGCGAGACCCAGTACTTC
-	TRBV18	TRBJ2-2	-	CASSPGTQNTGELFF	TGTGCCAGCTCACCCGGGACTCAAAACACCGGGGAGCTGTTTTTT
-	TRBV27	TRBJ1-5	-	CASSRGIPGNQPQHF	TGTGCCAGCAGTCGGGGGATCCCGGGCAATCAGCCCCAGCATTTT
-	TRBV7-7	TRBJ2-2	-	CASTNGVANTGELFF	TGTGCTAGCACCAATGGGGTTGCGAACACCGGGGAGCTGTTTTTT
-	TRBV9	TRBJ1-3	-	CASSVGVYSGNTIYF	TGTGCCAGCAGCGTAGGAGTCTACTCTGGAAACACCATATATTTT
-	TRBV18	TRBJ2-6	once	CASSPRSLIETGSSGANVLTF	TGTGCCAGCTCACCACGGAGTCTAATTGAGACAGGTAGTTCTGGGGCCAACGTCCTGACTTTC
-	TRBV2	TRBJ2-5	-	CASSEEGTYQETQYF	TGTGCCAGCAGTGAGGAGGGAACGTACCAAGAGACCCAGTACTTC
TRBD2	TRBV19	TRBJ2-3	-	CASTRLAGEDTQYF	TGTGCCAGTACCCGACTAGCGGGGGAAGATACGCAGTATTTT
-	TRBV19	TRBJ2-2	-	CATSIKRVRTGELFF	TGTGCCACTAGTATCAAGAGGGTTCGGACCGGGGAGCTGTTTTTT
-	TRBV14	TRBJ1-5	-	CASPGARCNQPQHF	TGTGCCAGCCCTGGTGCTCGGTGCAATCAGCCCCAGCATTTT
-	TRBV10-3	TRBJ2-5	-	CAISETRIQETQYF	TGTGCCATCAGTGAGACTCGGATACAAGAGACCCAGTACTTC
-	TRBV5-6	TRBJ2-1	-	CASSTRQAPVPFF	TGTGCCAGCAGCACGCGACAGGCCCCGGTGCCGTTCTTC